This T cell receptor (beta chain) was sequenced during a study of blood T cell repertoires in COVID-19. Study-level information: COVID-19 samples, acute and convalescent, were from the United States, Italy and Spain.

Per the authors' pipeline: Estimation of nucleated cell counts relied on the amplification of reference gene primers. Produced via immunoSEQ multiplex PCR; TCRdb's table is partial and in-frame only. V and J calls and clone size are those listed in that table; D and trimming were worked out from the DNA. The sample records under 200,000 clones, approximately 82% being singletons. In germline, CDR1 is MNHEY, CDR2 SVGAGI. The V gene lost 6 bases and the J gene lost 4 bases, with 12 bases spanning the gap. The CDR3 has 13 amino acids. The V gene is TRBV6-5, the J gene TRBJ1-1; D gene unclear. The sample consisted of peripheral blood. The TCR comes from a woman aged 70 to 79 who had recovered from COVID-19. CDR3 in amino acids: CASRGPALTEAFF. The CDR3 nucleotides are TGTGCCAGCAGGGGCCCTGCTCTCACTGAAGCTTTCTTT.